The T cell receptor beta chain under discussion was sequenced for a study of OX40 agonist ivuxolimab in advanced cancers. Study background: Patients received ivuxolimab, an intravenous treatment, every 2 weeks at 0.01 to 10 mg/kg.

Only in-frame clones appear in the TCRdb table, and some are missing; sequencing was by immunoSEQ multiplex PCR. The profile shows about 81,000 clones, 85% to 95% of them singletons. On this clone: Its cognate antigen is unknown.

Notes on the study in general: Individuals who were partial responders at 0.1-3.0 mg/kg had clonal expansion that ranked among the lowest.

Germline V gene lookup returns CDR1 MRHNA and CDR2 SNTAGT. The CDR3 length is 16 residues. V was clipped by 2 bases and J by 6 bases, with 17 bases between them. V is TRBV6-4 and J is TRBJ2-1; D not resolved. The material was CD4+ or CD8+ T cells sorted from blood, obtained in a trial of the OX40 agonist ivuxolimab. The receptor comes from an adult with an advanced solid tumor such as melanoma, head and neck, liver or kidney cancer. In DNA form, the CDR3 reads TGTGCCAGCAGTGACCGGGCGGTTTCGTTACCCAATGAGCAGTTCTTC. Translating it yields CASSDRAVSLPNEQFF.